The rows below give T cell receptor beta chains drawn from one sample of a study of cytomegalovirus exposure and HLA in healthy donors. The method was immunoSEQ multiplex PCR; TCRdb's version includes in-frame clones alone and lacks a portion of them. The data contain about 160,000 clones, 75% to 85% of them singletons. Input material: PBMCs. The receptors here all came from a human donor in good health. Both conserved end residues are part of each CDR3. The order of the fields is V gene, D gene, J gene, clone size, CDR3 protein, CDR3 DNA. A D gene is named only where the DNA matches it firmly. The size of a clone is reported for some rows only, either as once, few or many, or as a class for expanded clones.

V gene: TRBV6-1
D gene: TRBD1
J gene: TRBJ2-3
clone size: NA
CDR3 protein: CALGDRATDTQYF
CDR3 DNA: TGTGCCCTAGGGGACAGAGCTACAGATACGCAGTATTTT

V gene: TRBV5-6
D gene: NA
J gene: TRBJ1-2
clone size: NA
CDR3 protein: CASSIIDSYGYPF
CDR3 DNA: TGTGCCAGCAGCATTATAGACAGCTATGGCTACCCCTTC

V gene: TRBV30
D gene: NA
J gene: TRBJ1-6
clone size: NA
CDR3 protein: CAWSVRSGNSPLHF
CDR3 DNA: TGTGCCTGGAGTGTAAGGTCAGGGAATTCACCCCTCCACTTT

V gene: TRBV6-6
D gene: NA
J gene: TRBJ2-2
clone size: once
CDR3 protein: CASSYLHPANTGELFF
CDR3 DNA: TGTGCCAGCAGTTATCTGCACCCAGCGAACACCGGGGAGCTGTTTTTT

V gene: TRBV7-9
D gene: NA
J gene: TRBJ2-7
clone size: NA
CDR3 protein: CASSSSLATYEQYF
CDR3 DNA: TGTGCCAGCAGCTCGTCACTAGCCACCTACGAGCAGTACTTC

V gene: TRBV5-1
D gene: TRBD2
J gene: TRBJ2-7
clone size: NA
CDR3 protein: CASRSATGLAGGPGEQYF
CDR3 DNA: TGCGCCAGCAGGTCAGCGACGGGACTAGCGGGAGGGCCTGGCGAGCAGTACTTC

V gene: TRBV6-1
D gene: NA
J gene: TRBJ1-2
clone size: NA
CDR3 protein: CASSLTGHYGYPF
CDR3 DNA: TGTGCCAGCAGTCTGACAGGACACTATGGCTACCCCTTC

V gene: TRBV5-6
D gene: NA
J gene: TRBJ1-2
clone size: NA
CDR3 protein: CASSVTANHGYTF
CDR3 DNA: TGTGCCAGCAGCGTGACAGCGAACCATGGCTACACCTTC

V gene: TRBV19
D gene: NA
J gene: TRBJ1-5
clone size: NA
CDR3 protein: CASKIGRGNQPQHF
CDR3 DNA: TGTGCCAGTAAGATAGGGAGGGGCAATCAGCCCCAGCATTTT

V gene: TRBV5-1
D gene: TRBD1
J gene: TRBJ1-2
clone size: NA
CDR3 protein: CASSSTPGQGAGYGYTF
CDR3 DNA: TGCGCCAGCAGCTCCACACCGGGACAGGGGGCTGGCTATGGCTACACCTTC

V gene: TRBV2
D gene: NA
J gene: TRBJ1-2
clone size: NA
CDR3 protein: CASSDRGSGYTF
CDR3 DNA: TGTGCCAGCAGTGACAGGGGATCGGGCTACACCTTC

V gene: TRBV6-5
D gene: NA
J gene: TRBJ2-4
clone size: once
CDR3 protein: CASSYSLPGIQYF
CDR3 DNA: TGTGCCAGCAGTTACTCTCTTCCGGGTATTCAGTACTTC

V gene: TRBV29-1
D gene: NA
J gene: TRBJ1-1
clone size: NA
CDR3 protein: CSVVRGRTEAFF
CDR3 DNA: TGCAGCGTTGTCCGGGGAAGGACTGAAGCTTTCTTT

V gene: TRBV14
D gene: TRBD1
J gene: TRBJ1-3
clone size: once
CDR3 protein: CASSPGTGTHRLYF
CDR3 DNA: TGTGCCAGCAGCCCTGGGACAGGCACTCACCGCTTATATTTT

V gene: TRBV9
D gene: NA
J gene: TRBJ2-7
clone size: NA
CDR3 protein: CASSVEGTPSYEQYF
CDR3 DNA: TGTGCCAGCAGCGTAGAAGGGACACCCTCCTACGAGCAGTACTTC

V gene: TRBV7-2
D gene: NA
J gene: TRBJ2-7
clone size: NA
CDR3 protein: CASSIAPGTSYEQYF
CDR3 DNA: TGTGCCAGCAGCATAGCTCCCGGGACATCATACGAGCAGTACTTC

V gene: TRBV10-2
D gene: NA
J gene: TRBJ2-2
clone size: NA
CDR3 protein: CASSWTKWSGELFF
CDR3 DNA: TGCGCCAGCAGTTGGACAAAGTGGTCCGGGGAGCTGTTTTTT

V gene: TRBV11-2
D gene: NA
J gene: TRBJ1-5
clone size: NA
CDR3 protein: CASSLTGSGQPQHF
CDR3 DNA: TGTGCCAGCAGCTTAACAGGGTCTGGGCAGCCCCAGCATTTT

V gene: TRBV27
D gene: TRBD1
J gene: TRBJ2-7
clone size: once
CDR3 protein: CASRRDRSSYEQYF
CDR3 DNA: TGTGCCAGCAGAAGGGACAGGAGCTCCTACGAGCAGTACTTC

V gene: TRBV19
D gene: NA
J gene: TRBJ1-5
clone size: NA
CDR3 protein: CASSISRSGNQPQHF
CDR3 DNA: TGTGCCAGTAGTATTTCCAGATCAGGCAATCAGCCCCAGCATTTT

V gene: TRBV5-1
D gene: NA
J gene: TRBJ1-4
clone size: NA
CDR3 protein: CASSHRVTDEKLFF
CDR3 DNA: TGCGCCAGCAGCCACCGGGTTACGGATGAAAAACTGTTTTTT

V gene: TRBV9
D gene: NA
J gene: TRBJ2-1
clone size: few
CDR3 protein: CASSVEAGWTDEQFF
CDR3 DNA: TGTGCCAGCAGCGTAGAGGCAGGGTGGACCGATGAGCAGTTCTTC

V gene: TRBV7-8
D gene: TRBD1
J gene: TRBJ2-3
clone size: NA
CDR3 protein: CASSRDRIGDTQYF
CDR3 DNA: TGTGCCAGCAGCCGGGACAGGATAGGAGATACGCAGTATTTT

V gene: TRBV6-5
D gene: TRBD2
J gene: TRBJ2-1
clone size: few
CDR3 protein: CASSYLAGDYNEQFF
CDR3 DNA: TGTGCCAGCAGTTACCTAGCGGGGGATTACAATGAGCAGTTCTTC

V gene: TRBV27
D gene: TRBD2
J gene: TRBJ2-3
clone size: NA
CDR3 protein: CASSLRGGRTDTQYF
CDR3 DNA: TGTGCCAGCAGTTTACGGGGGGGCCGCACAGATACGCAGTATTTT

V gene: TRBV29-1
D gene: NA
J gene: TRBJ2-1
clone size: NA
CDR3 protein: CSFFGQRQHEQFF
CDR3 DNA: TGCAGCTTTTTCGGCCAGAGACAGCATGAGCAGTTCTTC

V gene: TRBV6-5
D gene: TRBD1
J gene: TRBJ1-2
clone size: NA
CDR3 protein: CASRPTAGQGMWSTF
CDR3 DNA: TGTGCCAGCAGACCTACCGCGGGACAGGGGATGTGGAGCACCTTC

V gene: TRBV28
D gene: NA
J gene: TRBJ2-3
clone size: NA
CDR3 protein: CASSLDWRDTQYF
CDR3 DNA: TGTGCCAGCAGCCTCGACTGGAGAGATACGCAGTATTTT

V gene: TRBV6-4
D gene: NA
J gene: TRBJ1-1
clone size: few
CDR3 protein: CASSEGPNMNTEAFF
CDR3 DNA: TGTGCCAGCAGTGAGGGGCCCAACATGAACACTGAAGCTTTCTTT

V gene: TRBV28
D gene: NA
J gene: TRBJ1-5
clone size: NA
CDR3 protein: CASSGRREVEPQHF
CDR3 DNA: TGTGCCAGCAGTGGGCGAAGGGAGGTAGAGCCCCAGCATTTT

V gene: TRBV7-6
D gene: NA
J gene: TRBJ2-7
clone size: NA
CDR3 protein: CASSQLSGQAYEQYF
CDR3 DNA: TGTGCCAGCAGCCAGCTTAGCGGTCAAGCCTACGAGCAGTACTTC

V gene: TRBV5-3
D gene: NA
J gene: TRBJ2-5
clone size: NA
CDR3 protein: CARSTRSPRETQYF
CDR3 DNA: TGTGCCAGAAGCACTAGGAGTCCCCGAGAGACCCAGTACTTC

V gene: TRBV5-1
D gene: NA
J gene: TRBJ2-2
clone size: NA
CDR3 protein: CASSLGQALGAGELFF
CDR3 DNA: TGCGCCAGCAGCTTGGGTCAGGCCCTAGGGGCCGGGGAGCTGTTTTTT

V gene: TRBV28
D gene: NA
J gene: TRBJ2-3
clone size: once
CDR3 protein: CASSLAELGTDTQYF
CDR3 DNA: TGTGCCAGCAGTTTGGCGGAATTAGGCACAGATACGCAGTATTTT

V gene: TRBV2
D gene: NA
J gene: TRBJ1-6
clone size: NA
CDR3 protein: CASRMASPLHF
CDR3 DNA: TGTGCCAGCCGAATGGCTTCACCCCTCCACTTT

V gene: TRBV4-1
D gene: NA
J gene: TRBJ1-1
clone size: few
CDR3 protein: CASSQEGRGNTEAFF
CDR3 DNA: TGCGCCAGCAGCCAAGAGGGGAGAGGGAACACTGAAGCTTTCTTT

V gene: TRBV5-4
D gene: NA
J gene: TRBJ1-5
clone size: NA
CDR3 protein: CASGPGLSNQPQHF
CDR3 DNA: TGTGCCAGCGGCCCAGGGTTAAGCAATCAGCCCCAGCATTTT

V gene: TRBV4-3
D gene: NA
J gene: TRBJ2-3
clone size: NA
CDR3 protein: CASSQATGVLYTQYF
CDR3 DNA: TGCGCCAGCAGCCAAGCTACGGGAGTACTGTATACGCAGTATTTT

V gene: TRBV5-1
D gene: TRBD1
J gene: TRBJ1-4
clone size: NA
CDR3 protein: CASSPRTGANEKLFF
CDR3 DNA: TGCGCCAGCAGCCCTAGGACAGGGGCGAATGAAAAACTGTTTTTT

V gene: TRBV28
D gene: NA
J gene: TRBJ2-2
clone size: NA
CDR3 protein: CASSPERVTVGELFF
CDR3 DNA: TGTGCCAGCAGTCCCGAGCGGGTTACGGTCGGGGAGCTGTTTTTT

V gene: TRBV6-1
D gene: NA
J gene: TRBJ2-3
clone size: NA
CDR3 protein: CASSEGASTDTQYF
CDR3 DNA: TGTGCCAGCAGTGAGGGCGCGAGCACAGATACGCAGTATTTT

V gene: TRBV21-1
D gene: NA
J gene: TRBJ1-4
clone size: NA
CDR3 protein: CASSNSRDRGSTNEKLFF
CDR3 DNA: TGTGCCAGCAGCAACTCCCGGGACAGGGGTTCAACTAATGAAAAACTGTTTTTT

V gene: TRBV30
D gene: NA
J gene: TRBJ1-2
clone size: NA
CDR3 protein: CARGNPDGYTF
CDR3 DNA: TGTGCCAGAGGGAACCCCGATGGCTACACCTTC

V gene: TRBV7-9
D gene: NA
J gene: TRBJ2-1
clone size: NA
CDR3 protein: CASSFQGEVYNEQFF
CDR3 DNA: TGTGCCAGCAGTTTCCAGGGGGAGGTATACAATGAGCAGTTCTTC

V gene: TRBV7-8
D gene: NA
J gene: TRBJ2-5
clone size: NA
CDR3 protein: CASSQPGLGRETQYF
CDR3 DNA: TGTGCCAGCAGCCAGCCAGGGTTAGGTAGGGAGACCCAGTACTTC

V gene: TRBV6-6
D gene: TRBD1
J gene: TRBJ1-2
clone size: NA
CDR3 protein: CASSYTGQEDGYTF
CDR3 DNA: TGTGCCAGCAGTTACACCGGACAGGAAGATGGCTACACCTTC

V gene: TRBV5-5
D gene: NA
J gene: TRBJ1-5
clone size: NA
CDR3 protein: CASSKGAGQRNQPQHF
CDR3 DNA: TGTGCCAGCAGCAAAGGGGCCGGGCAGCGTAATCAGCCCCAGCATTTT

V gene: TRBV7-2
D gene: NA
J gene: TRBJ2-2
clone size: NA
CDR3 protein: CASSLGTGSGELFF
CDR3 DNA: TGTGCCAGCAGCTTAGGAACAGGGTCCGGGGAGCTGTTTTTT

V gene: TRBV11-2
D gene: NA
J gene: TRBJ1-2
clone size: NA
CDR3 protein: CASSSFIPQGRLDYGYTF
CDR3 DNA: TGTGCCAGCAGCTCCTTTATCCCGCAGGGAAGGTTGGACTATGGCTACACCTTC

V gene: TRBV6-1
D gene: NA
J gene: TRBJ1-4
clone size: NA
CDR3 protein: CASSDTGTNEKLFF
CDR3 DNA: TGTGCCAGCAGTGATACAGGGACCAATGAAAAACTGTTTTTT

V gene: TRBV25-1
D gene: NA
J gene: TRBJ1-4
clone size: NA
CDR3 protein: CASVSRDNEKLFF
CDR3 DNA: TGTGCCAGCGTTAGTAGGGACAACGAAAAACTGTTTTTT

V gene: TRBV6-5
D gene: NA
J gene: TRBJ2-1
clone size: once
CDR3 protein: CASSLFGEQFF
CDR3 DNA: TGTGCCAGCAGCCTGTTCGGTGAGCAGTTCTTC

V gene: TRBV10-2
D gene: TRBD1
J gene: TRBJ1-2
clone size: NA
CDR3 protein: CASSGAGQGASNYGYTF
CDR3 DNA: TGCGCCAGCAGTGGGGCAGGACAGGGGGCATCTAACTATGGCTACACCTTC